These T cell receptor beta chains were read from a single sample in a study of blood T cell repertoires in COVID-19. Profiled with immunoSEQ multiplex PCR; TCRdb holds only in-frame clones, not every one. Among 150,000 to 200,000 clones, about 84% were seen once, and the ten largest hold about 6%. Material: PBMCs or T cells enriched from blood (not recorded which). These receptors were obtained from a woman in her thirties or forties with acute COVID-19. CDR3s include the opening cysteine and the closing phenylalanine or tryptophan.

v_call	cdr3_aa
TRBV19	CAGRQELNTGELFF
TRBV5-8	CASRNRGRTDTQYF
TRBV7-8	CASSFPGATQYF
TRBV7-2	CASSLDRAGLNQPQHF
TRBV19	CASSQTAGYTDTQYF
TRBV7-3	CASSLLGGTSSYNEQFF
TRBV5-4	CASSPGGGELFF
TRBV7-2	CASSLWREETQYF
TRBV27	CASSFKSGGYEQFF
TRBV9	CASSVAPSEEAFF
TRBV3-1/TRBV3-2	CASSPRAGGPMETQYF
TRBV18	CASSPPAGQPQHF
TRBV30	CAWDSTPRVIF
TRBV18	CASSPVARPEETQYF
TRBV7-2	CASSWGTSGSGEQYF
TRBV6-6	CASSRLAGSASSYNEQFF
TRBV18	CASSPLGGQNSGANVLTF
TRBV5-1	CASSLSSGSSSYNEQFF
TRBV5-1	CASSLIGERGYTF
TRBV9	CASSPTGRDTQYF
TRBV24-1	CATSVDYPVSYEQYF
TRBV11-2	CASSLVAGGPLEQYF
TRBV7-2	CASSGGAGAADTQYF
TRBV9	CASTGDRRGNTIYF
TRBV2	CASGSGVSTDTQYF
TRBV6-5	CASRSVRYSNQPQHF
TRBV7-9	CASSLQQGGLSRNTEAFF
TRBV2	CASNPTGGGETQYF
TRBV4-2	CASRGDYHEQFF
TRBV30	CAWSRSGTSYEQYF
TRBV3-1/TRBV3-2	CASSQLAGGPGELFF
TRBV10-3	CAISEPNLDRNSLRYGYTF
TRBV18	CASSPPPGYNEQFF
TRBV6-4	CASSGQVEAFF
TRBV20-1	CSASRLNTEAFF
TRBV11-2	CASSPGLSTDTQYF
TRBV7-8	CASSLADRGRTEAFF
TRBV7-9	CASSLDSGKGADNEQFF
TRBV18	CASSPLDRGTGANVLTF
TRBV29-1	CSVEGWRGTEAFF
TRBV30	CAWSSYRGTGAKNIQYF
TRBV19	CATREGVGYGYTF
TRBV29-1	CSVTGWASGRSINEQFF
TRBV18	CASSPDLVRNEQFF
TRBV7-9	CASSRDRGDGYTF
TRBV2	CASSEEGQGANEQYF
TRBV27	CASSQDRGMETQYF
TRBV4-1	CASSLQGLAGDEQYF